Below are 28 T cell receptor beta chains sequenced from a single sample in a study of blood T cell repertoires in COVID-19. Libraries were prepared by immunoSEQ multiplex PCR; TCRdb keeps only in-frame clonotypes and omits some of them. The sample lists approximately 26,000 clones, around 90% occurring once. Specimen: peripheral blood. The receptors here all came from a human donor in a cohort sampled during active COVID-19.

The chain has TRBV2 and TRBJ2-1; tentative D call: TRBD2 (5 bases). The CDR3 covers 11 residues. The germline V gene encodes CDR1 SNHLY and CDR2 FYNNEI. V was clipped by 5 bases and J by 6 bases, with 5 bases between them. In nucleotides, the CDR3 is TGTGCCAGCAGTAGCGGCAATGAGCAGTTCTTC. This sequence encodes CASSSGNEQFF.

The CDR3 sequence is CASRTPTGYGTEAFF. The CDR3 bases are TGTGCCAGCAGAACACCTACAGGGTACGGCACTGAAGCTTTCTTT. This chain joins TRBV28 and TRBJ1-1; D might be TRBD1 (6 bases). This CDR3 is built from 15 residues. The V and J ends lost 6 bases and 4 bases respectively, with 18 bases between them. Germline V gene data show CDR1 as MDHEN and CDR2 as SYDVKM.

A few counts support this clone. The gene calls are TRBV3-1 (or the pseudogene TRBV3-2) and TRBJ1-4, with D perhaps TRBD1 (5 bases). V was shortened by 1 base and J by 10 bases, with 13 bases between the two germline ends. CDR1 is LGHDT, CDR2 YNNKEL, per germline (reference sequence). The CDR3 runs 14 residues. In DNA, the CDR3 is TGTGCCAGCAGCCAAGGCAACTTTCAGGGAAAACTGTTTTTT. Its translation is CASSQGNFQGKLFF.

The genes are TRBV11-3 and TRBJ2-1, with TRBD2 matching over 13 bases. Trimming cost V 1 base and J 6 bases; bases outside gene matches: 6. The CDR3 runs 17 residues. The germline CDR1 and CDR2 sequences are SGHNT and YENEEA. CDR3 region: CASSLGSTSGGFNEQFF. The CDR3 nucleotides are TGTGCCAGCAGCTTAGGGTCGACTAGCGGGGGGTTCAATGAGCAGTTCTTC.

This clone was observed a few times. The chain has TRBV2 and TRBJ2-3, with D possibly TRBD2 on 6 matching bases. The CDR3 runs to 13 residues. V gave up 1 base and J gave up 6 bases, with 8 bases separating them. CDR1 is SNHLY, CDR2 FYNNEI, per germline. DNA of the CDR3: TGTGCCAGCAGTGAAGTCGGAGGGGATACGCAGTATTTT. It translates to CASSEVGGDTQYF.

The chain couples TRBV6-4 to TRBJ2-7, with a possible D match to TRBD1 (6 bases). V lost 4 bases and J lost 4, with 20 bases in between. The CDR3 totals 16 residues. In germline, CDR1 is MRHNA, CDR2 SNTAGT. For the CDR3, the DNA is TGTGCCAGCAGTGGGGGACACCCATTACCCCCATACGAGCAGTACTTC. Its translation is CASSGGHPLPPYEQYF.

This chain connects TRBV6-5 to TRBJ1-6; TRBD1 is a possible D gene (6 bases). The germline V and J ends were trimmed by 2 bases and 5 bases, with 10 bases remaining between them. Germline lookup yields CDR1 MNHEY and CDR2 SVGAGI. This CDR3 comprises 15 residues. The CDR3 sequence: CASSYGGNHNSPLHF. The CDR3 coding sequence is TGTGCCAGCAGTTACGGGGGCAATCATAATTCACCCCTCCACTTT.

DNA of the CDR3: TGTGCCAGTAGTATAGGGACAGGGAATCCGTACTTC. It yields the protein CASSIGTGNPYF. The gene calls are TRBV19 and TRBJ2-7, with TRBD1 matching 8 bases. CDR1 and CDR2 from the germline V gene are LNHDA and SQIVND (reference sequence). The CDR3 totals 12 residues. Germline trimming cut 1 base from V and 12 bases from J; bases unmatched to any gene: 5.

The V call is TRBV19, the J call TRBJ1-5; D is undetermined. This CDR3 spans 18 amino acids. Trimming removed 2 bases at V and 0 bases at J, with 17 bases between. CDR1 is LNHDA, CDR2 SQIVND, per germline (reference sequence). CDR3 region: CASSIPNQAGSSNQPQHF. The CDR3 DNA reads TGTGCCAGTAGTATACCAAACCAGGCAGGTTCTAGCAATCAGCCCCAGCATTTT.

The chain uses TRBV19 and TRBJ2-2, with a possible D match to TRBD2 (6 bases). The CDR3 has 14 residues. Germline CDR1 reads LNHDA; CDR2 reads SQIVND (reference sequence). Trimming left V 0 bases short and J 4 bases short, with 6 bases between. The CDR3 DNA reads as TGTGCCAGTAGTATAGACGGGGGCACCGGGGAGCTGTTTTTT. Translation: CASSIDGGTGELFF.

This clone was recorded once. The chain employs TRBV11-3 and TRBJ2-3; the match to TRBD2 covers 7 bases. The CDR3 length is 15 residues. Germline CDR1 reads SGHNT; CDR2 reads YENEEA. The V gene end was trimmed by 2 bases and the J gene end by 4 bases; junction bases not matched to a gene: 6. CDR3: CASSLMGGPADTQYF. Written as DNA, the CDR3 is TGTGCCAGCAGCTTAATGGGAGGGCCGGCAGATACGCAGTATTTT.

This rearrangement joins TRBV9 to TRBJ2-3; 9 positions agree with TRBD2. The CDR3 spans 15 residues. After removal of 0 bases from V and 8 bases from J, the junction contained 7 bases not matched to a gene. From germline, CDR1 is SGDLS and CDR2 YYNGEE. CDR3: CASSVASGDFSTQYF. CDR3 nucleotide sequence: TGTGCCAGCAGCGTAGCTAGCGGGGATTTTAGTACGCAGTATTTT.

The CDR3 nucleotides are TGTGCCAGCACCCCGTGGACGGGGGAAAAACTGTTTTTT. The encoded protein is CASTPWTGEKLFF. This chain joins TRBV5-6 and TRBJ1-4; D call uncertain. CDR1 SGHDT and CDR2 YYEEEE come from the germline V gene. The length of the CDR3 is 13 residues. V was cut by 6 bases and J by 8 bases, with 14 bases left in between.

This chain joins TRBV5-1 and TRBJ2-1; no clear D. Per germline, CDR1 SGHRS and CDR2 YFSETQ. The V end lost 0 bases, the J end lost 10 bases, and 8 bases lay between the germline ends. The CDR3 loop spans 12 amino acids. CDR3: CASSLVSGEQFF. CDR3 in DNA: TGCGCCAGCAGCTTGGTATCAGGAGAGCAGTTCTTC.

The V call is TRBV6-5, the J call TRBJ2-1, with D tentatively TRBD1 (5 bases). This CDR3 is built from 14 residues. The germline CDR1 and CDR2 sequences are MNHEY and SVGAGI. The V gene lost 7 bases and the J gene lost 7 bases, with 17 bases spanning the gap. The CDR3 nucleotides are TGTGCCAGCACCTTATTTCAGGGTAGGAATGAGCAGTTCTTC. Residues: CASTLFQGRNEQFF.

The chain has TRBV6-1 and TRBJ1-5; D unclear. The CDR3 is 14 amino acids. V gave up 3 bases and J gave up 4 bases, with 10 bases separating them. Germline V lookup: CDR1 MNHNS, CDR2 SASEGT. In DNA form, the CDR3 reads TGTGCCAGCAGTGAGGCGCAGGCAAATCAGCCCCAGCATTTT. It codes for CASSEAQANQPQHF.

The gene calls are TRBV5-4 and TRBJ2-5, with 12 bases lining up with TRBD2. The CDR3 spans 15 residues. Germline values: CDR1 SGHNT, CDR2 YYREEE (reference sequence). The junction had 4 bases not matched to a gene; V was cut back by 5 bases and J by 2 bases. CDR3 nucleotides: TGTGCCAGCAGTTCCGGGACTAGCGGGCAAGAGACCCAGTACTTC. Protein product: CASSSGTSGQETQYF.

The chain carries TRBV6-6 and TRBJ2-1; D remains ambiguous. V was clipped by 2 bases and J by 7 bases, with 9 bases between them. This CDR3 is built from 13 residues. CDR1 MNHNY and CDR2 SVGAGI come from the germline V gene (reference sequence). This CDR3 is CASSYQPRNEQFF. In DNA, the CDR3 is TGTGCCAGCAGTTACCAACCTAGAAATGAGCAGTTCTTC.

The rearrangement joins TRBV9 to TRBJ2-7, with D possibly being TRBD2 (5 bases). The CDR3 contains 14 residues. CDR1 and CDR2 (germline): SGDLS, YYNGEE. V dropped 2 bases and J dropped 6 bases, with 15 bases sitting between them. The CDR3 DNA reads TGTGCCAGCAGCGTGTCGGGGAGCCGATCCGAGCAGTACTTC. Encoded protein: CASSVSGSRSEQYF.

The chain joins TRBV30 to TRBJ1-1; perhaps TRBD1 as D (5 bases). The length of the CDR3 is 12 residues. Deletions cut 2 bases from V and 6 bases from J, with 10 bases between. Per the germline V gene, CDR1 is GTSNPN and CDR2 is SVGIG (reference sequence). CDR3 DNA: TGTGCCTGGAGTACGGGGGGGGCTGAAGCTTTCTTT. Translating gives CAWSTGGAEAFF.

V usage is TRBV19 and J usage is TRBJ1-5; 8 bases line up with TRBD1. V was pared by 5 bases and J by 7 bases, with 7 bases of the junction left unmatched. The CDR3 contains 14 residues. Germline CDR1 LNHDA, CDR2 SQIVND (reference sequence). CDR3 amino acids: CASSPATGDQPQHF. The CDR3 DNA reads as TGTGCCAGTAGTCCAGCGACAGGGGACCAGCCCCAGCATTTT.

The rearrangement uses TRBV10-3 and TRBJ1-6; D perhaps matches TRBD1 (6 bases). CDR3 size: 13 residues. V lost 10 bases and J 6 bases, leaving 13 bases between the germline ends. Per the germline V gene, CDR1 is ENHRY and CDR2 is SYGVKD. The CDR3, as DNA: TGTGCCACGTCCGGGGGGGCTAATTCACCCCTCCACTTT. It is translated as CATSGGANSPLHF.

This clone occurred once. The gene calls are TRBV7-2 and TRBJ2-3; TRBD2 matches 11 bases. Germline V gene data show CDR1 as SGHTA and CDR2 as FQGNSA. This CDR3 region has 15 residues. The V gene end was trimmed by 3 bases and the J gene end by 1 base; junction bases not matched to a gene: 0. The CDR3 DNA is TGTGCCAGCAGCTTGACTAGCGGGGGCACAGATACGCAGTATTTT. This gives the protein CASSLTSGGTDTQYF.

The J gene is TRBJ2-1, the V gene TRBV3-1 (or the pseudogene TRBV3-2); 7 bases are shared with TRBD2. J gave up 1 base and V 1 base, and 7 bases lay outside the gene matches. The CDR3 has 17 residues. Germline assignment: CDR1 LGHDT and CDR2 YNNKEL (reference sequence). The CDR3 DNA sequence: TGTGCCAGCAGCCAAGCCCTACCGGGACTATCCTACAATGAGCAGTTCTTC. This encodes CASSQALPGLSYNEQFF.

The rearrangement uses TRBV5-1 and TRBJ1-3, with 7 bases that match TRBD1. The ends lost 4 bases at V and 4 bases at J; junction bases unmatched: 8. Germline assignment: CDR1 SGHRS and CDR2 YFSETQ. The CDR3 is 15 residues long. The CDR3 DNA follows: TGCGCCAGCAGCGATGACAGGGTGATCGGAAACACCATATATTTT. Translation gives CASSDDRVIGNTIYF.

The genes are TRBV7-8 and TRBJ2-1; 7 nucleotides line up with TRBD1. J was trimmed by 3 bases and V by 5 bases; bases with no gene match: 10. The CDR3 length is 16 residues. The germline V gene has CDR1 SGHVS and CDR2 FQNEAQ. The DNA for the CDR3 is TGTGCCAGCAGCCAACAACAGGGGAAGGGCTACAATGAGCAGTTCTTC. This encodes CASSQQQGKGYNEQFF.

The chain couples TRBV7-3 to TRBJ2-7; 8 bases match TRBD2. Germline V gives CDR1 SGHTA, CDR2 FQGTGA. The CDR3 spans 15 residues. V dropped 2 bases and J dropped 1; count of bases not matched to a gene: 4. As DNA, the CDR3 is TGTGCCAGCAGCTTACAAGCGGGGGAGTCCTACGAGCAGTACTTC. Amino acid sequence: CASSLQAGESYEQYF.

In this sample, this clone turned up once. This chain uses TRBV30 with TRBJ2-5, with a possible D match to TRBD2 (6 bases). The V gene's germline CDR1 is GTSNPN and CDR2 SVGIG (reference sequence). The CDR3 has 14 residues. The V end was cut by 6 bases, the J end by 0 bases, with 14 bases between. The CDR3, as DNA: TGTGCCTGCAGCGGTGGGGGGAACCAAGAGACCCAGTACTTC. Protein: CACSGGGNQETQYF.